Sequencing of this TCR beta chain was carried out in a study of blood T cells in healthy people across ages. Findings of the study overall: CMV status of donors was unknown, possibly confounding expanded clonotype changes. TCR beta diversity, measured per million T cells, fell in a roughly linear way with age.

A second roughly 6 to 11 cycle PCR used barcoded and J-beta primers. TCRdb re-derived calls from the 5' RACE reads in MiXCR, one entry per CDR3 protein. The sample has some 760,000 distinct CDR3 sequences, approximately 25% seen once. In this sample, this clonotype turned up once. The target antigen is unknown. Isolated per sample were at least 6 million PBMCs. The ends were cut back, 6 bases at V and 3 bases at J, with 11 bases in the middle. The germline CDR1 and CDR2 sequences are MDHEN and SYDVKM. The CDR3 is 13 amino acids. These data also formed part of another study, on T cells of mothers and their children. According to that study: With unrelated pairs as the comparison, related mother-child pairs had a slightly higher overlap that was not significant.

The receptor comes from a boy aged 10-17 years in good health. The rearrangement uses TRBV28 and TRBJ1-2; D is possibly TRBD1 (5 bases). Sequencing was carried out using blood. CDR3 loop: CASRGDSYYGYTF. As DNA, the CDR3 is TGTGCCAGCAGGGGCGACAGCTACTATGGCTACACCTTC.